A selection of T cell receptor beta chains follows, all from one sample in a study of T cell responses to AZD1222 COVID-19 vaccine. Repertoires were generated with immunoSEQ multiplex PCR, while TCRdb's copy carries only in-frame clones and drops some. The sample shows fewer than 65,000 clones, around 80% of them seen only once. The sample here was peripheral blood, taken on day 0 of AZD1222 vaccination. The receptors were gathered from an adult in good health. CDR3s include the opening cysteine and the closing phenylalanine or tryptophan. The D gene is left open where the match is weak. Clone size is given for some rows only: seen once, a few or many times, or a class if the clone is expanded.

v_gene	d_gene	j_gene	abundance	CDR3nt	CDR3aa
TRBV12-3/TRBV12-4	.	TRBJ1-1	.	TGTGCCAGCACCATGGACCCGGTCACTGAAGCTTTCTTT	CASTMDPVTEAFF
TRBV19	TRBD2	TRBJ2-1	.	TGTGCCAGTAGTAACGGACTAGCTTACAATGAGCAGTTCTTC	CASSNGLAYNEQFF
TRBV6-1	.	TRBJ2-7	.	TGTGCCAGCAGTGAAGATTTAACAGCCTACTACGAGCAGTACTTC	CASSEDLTAYYEQYF
TRBV7-9	.	TRBJ1-3	few	TGTGCCAGCAGCTCAGGACTTACTACTGGAAACACCATATATTTT	CASSSGLTTGNTIYF
TRBV7-6	TRBD2	TRBJ2-7	.	TGTGCCAGCAGCTTACTACTAGCGGGGGCCTTCTCCTACGAGCAGTACTTC	CASSLLLAGAFSYEQYF
TRBV5-1	TRBD2	TRBJ2-5	.	TGCGCCAGCAGCTCGGAACTAGCGGGAGGAGAGACCCAGTACTTC	CASSSELAGGETQYF
TRBV20-1	.	TRBJ1-1	.	TGCAGTGCCCCCCGGAGCACTGAAGCTTTCTTT	CSAPRSTEAFF
TRBV5-1	TRBD2	TRBJ2-1	once	TGCGCCAGCAGCTTGACGGGAGGCGCCTACAATGAGCAGTTCTTC	CASSLTGGAYNEQFF
TRBV30	.	TRBJ1-1	medium-sized	TGTGCCTGGAGTGGGGGCGACACTATGAACACTGAAGCTTTCTTT	CAWSGGDTMNTEAFF
TRBV18	TRBD1	TRBJ2-1	.	TGTGCCAGCTCAAGGGGACAGGACTACAATGAGCAGTTCTTC	CASSRGQDYNEQFF
TRBV9	.	TRBJ1-6	.	TGTGCCAGCAGCGTACGGGGCGACGGTTCACCCCTCCACTTT	CASSVRGDGSPLHF
TRBV7-8	TRBD2	TRBJ2-2	.	TGTGCCAGCAGCTTACTGGCTAGCGGGACGAACACCGGGGAGCTGTTTTTT	CASSLLASGTNTGELFF
TRBV14	TRBD2	TRBJ2-5	few	TGTGCCAGCAGCCAAGGACTAGCCGAGACCCAGTACTTC	CASSQGLAETQYF
TRBV6-5	.	TRBJ2-7	.	TGTGCCAGCAAGAGGACATTTCAGTTTACCTACGAGCAGTACTTC	CASKRTFQFTYEQYF
TRBV5-6	TRBD2	TRBJ2-7	.	TGTGCCAGCAGCTCCTGGACTAGCGGCCACTACGAGCAGTACTTC	CASSSWTSGHYEQYF
TRBV6-6	.	TRBJ2-7	.	TGTGCCAGCAACCAGGGAGGAGTCTACGAGCAGTACTTC	CASNQGGVYEQYF
TRBV6-5	.	TRBJ1-6	.	TGTGCCAGCAGGGACCTGGAAAGCAACAATTCACCCCTCCACTTT	CASRDLESNNSPLHF
TRBV28	TRBD1	TRBJ2-4	.	TGTGCCAGCAGTTTATGGGACAGGGCCAAAAACATTCAGTACTTC	CASSLWDRAKNIQYF
TRBV7-9	.	TRBJ2-1	.	TGTGCCAGCATCCTTGGAGGGCCAGGGATCAATGAGCAGTTCTTC	CASILGGPGINEQFF
TRBV7-2	TRBD1	TRBJ2-2	.	TGTGCCAGCAGCCCACGGACAGGCGTAAACACCGGGGAGCTGTTTTTT	CASSPRTGVNTGELFF
TRBV25-1	TRBD1	TRBJ2-5	.	TGTGCCAGCAGTTCGCCCGGGACAGGGTCGGAGACCCAGTACTTC	CASSSPGTGSETQYF
TRBV9	.	TRBJ2-1	once	TGTGCCAGCAGCGTATTAGGGGCCTACAATGAGCAGTTCTTC	CASSVLGAYNEQFF
TRBV5-1	TRBD1	TRBJ1-5	.	TGCGCCAGCAGCTTGGGGCAGGGGGGCAATCAGCCCCAGCATTTT	CASSLGQGGNQPQHF
TRBV3-1/TRBV3-2	TRBD2	TRBJ2-1	.	TGTGCCAGCAGCCAGACTAGCGGGCGAAACAATGAGCAGTTCTTC	CASSQTSGRNNEQFF
TRBV5-8	.	TRBJ2-7	.	TGTGCCAGCAGCTTCGATAGGGGGGACTACGAGCAGTACTTC	CASSFDRGDYEQYF
TRBV6-6	TRBD2	TRBJ2-7	.	TGTGCCAGCAGGTCTAGCGGGACCTACGAGCAGTACTTC	CASRSSGTYEQYF
TRBV14	.	TRBJ2-5	.	TGTGCCAGCAGCCAAGATAGCACGGACAGCGGGACCCAGTACTTC	CASSQDSTDSGTQYF